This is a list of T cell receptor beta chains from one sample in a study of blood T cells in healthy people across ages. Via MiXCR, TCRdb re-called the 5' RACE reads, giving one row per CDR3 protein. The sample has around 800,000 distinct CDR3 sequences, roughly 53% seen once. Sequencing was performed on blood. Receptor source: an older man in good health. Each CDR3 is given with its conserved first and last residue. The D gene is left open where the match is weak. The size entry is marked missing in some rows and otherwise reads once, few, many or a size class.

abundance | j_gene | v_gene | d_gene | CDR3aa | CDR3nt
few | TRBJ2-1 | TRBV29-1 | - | CSVVGTKAQFF | TGCAGCGTTGTTGGGACCAAGGCGCAGTTCTTC
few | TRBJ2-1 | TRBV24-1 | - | CATSDVGPPYNEQFF | TGTGCCACCAGTGATGTCGGGCCTCCCTACAATGAGCAGTTCTTC
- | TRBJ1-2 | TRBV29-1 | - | CSVDNRRDQNYGYTF | TGCAGCGTTGATAATAGGAGGGACCAGAACTATGGCTACACCTTC
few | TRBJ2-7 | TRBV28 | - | CASTDMWGGEQYF | TGTGCCAGCACCGATATGTGGGGCGGCGAGCAGTACTTC
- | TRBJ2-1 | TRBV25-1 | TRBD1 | CASSDSGGAENEQFF | TGTGCCAGCAGTGACTCAGGGGGCGCCGAAAATGAGCAGTTCTTC
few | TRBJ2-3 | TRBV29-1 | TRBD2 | CSVTGTSGRAGTDTQYF | TGCAGCGTTACCGGGACTAGCGGGAGGGCCGGCACAGATACGCAGTATTTT
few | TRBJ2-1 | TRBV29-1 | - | CSVEYWGSPSYNEQFF | TGCAGCGTTGAATACTGGGGCAGTCCCTCCTACAATGAGCAGTTCTTC
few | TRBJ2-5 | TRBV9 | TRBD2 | CASSVATSGETQYF | TGTGCCAGCAGCGTAGCTACTAGCGGGGAGACCCAGTACTTC
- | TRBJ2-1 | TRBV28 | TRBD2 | CASSLGTSGSFNEQFF | TGTGCCAGCAGTTTAGGGACTAGCGGGAGTTTTAATGAGCAGTTCTTC
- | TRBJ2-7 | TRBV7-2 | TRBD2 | CASGRSRTGGPYEQYF | TGTGCCAGCGGTAGAAGTAGGACGGGAGGACCCTACGAGCAGTACTTC
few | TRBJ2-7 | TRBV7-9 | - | CASSRMEKYEQYF | TGTGCCAGCAGCCGCATGGAAAAATACGAGCAGTACTTC
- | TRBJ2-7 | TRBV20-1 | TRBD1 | CSAHPGSGGEQYF | TGCAGTGCACATCCGGGGTCAGGGGGCGAGCAGTACTTC
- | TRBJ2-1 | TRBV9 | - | CASSVEEISEQFF | TGTGCCAGCAGCGTAGAGGAGATTAGTGAGCAGTTCTTC
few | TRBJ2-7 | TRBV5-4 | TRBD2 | CASSLWGGLPHEQYF | TGTGCCAGCAGCTTGTGGGGGGGTCTGCCTCACGAGCAGTACTTC
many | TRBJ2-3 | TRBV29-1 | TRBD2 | CSVVPSGSTDTQYF | TGCAGCGTTGTGCCTAGCGGGAGCACAGATACGCAGTATTTT
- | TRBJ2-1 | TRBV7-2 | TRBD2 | CASSRFSGGSPPDTQFF | TGTGCCAGCAGCCGTTTTTCCGGGGGGTCCCCCCCAGATACGCAGTTCTTC
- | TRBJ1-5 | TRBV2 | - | CAGHEGNQPQHF | TGTGCGGGGCACGAAGGCAATCAGCCCCAGCATTTT
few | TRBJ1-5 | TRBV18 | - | CASSPGRDQPQHF | TGTGCCAGCTCACCCGGCAGGGATCAGCCCCAGCATTTT
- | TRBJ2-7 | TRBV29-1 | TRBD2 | CSVALAGVEQYF | TGCAGCGTTGCACTAGCGGGAGTCGAGCAGTACTTC
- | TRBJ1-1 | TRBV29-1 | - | CSVSRGGGSTEAFF | TGCAGCGTTTCCCGGGGAGGAGGGTCCACTGAAGCTTTCTTT
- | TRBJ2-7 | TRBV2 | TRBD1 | CASSPIGQGGEQYF | TGTGCCAGCAGTCCTATCGGACAGGGGGGAGAGCAGTACTTC
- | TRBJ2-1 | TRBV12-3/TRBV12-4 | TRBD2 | CASTPGLAGGFGNEQFF | TGTGCCAGCACCCCGGGACTAGCGGGAGGGTTTGGAAATGAGCAGTTCTTC
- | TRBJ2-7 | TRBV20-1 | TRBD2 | CSARVSGRGGSYEQYF | TGCAGTGCTAGAGTTAGCGGGAGAGGTGGGTCCTACGAGCAGTACTTC
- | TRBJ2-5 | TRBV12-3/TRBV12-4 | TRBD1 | CASSLTGGFWETQYF | TGTGCCAGCAGCTTGACAGGGGGGTTTTGGGAGACCCAGTACTTC
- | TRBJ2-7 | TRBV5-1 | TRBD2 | CASSLVPSGDDAYEQYF | TGCGCCAGCAGCTTGGTCCCTAGCGGGGACGATGCCTACGAGCAGTACTTC
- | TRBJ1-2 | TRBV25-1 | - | CASLPGGGASYTF | TGTGCCAGCTTACCGGGAGGGGGGGCCAGCTACACCTTC
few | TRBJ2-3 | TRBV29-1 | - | CSVDGSGTDTQYF | TGCAGCGTTGACGGGAGTGGCACAGATACGCAGTATTTT
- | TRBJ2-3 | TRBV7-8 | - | CASSPGPRGYAYF | TGTGCCAGCAGTCCCGGGCCCCGGGGATACGCGTATTTT
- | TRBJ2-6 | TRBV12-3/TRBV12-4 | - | CASRGSVPSGANVLTF | TGTGCCAGCAGGGGGTCAGTCCCCTCTGGGGCCAACGTCCTGACTTTC
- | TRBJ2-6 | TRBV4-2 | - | CASSWDFSSGANVLTF | TGTGCCAGCAGCTGGGACTTCAGCTCTGGGGCCAACGTCCTGACTTTC
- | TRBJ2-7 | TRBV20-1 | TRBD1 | CSADNDRADSYEQYF | TGCAGTGCGGACAATGACAGGGCCGACTCCTACGAGCAGTACTTC
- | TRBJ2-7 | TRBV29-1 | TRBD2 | CSARSGRPPYEQYF | TGCAGCGCCCGTAGCGGGAGGCCCCCCTACGAGCAGTACTTC
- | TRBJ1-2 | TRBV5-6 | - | CASSPGTSALYGYTF | TGTGCCAGCAGCCCGGGGACATCCGCCCTTTATGGCTACACCTTC
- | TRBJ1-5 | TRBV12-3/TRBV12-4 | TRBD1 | CASSLGQGLGNQPQHF | TGTGCCAGCAGTTTGGGACAGGGGCTGGGGAATCAGCCCCAGCATTTT
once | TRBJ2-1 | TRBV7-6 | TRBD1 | CASSSVEGTGGYNEQFF | TGTGCCAGCAGCTCGGTGGAGGGGACAGGGGGATACAATGAGCAGTTCTTC
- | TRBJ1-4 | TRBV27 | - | CASSSNWPEPEKLFF | TGTGCCAGCAGTTCCAACTGGCCGGAACCCGAAAAACTGTTTTTT
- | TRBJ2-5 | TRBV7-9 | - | CASSFTALQETQYF | TGTGCCAGCAGCTTTACCGCGTTACAAGAGACCCAGTACTTC
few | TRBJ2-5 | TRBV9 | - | CASSVGGARETQYF | TGTGCCAGCAGCGTAGGAGGGGCGCGCGAGACCCAGTACTTC
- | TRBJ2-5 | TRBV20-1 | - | CSAGLLAQETQYF | TGCAGTGCTGGCCTACTAGCCCAGGAGACCCAGTACTTC
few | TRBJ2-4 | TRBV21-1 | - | CASSKFVNLAKNIQYF | TGTGCCAGCAGCAAATTCGTAAATTTGGCCAAAAACATTCAGTACTTC
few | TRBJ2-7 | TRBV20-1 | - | CSALKPGYEQYF | TGCAGTGCTTTAAAACCCGGGTACGAGCAGTACTTC
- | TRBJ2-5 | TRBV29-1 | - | CSGSPGRTNEQYF | TGCAGCGGCTCTCCAGGGCGAACCAATGAGCAGTACTTC
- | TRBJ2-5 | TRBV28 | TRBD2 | CASSLAGGPKETQYF | TGTGCCAGCAGCTTAGCGGGAGGGCCTAAGGAGACCCAGTACTTC
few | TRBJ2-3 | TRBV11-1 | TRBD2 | CASSWLPTSGRGTDTQYF | TGTGCCAGCAGCTGGCTCCCTACTAGCGGGAGGGGAACAGATACGCAGTATTTT
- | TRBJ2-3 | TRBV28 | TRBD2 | CASSSARTSGIADTQYF | TGTGCCAGCAGTTCCGCCCGGACTAGCGGGATTGCAGATACGCAGTATTTT
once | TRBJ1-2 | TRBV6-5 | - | CASRLDGLDYGYTF | TGTGCCAGCAGATTGGACGGGCTTGACTATGGCTACACCTTC
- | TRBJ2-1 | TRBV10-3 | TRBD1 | CAISGTGVGNEQFF | TGTGCCATCAGCGGGACAGGGGTAGGCAATGAGCAGTTCTTC
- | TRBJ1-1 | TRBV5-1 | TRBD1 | CASSTGGTGTTEAFF | TGCGCCAGCAGCACTGGGGGGACAGGGACCACTGAAGCTTTCTTT